Presented here are 29 T cell receptor beta chains from one specimen sequenced in a study of response to subunit inactivated influenza vaccine. TCRdb reanalysed the RT-PCR reads using MiXCR and keeps one entry per CDR3 protein. The repertoire holds over 800,000 distinct CDR3 sequences, with approximately 22% as singletons. This specimen was PBMCs from blood, taken around 5 days after vaccination. Every receptor here comes from a man in his fifties or sixties who received an inactivated influenza vaccine.

The chain employs TRBV6-1 and TRBJ2-7; 8 nucleotides line up with TRBD1. The germline V gene encodes CDR1 MNHNS and CDR2 SASEGT. The junction had 9 bases not matched to a gene; V was cut back by 7 bases and J by 4 bases. CDR3 length: 14 residues. The CDR3 loop is CASKLGTGPYEQYF. In DNA form, the CDR3 reads TGTGCCAGCAAACTCGGGACAGGTCCTTACGAGCAGTACTTC.

The CDR3 nucleotides read TGTGCCAGCAGTCCCAGGGACTCATTGGGTTCACCCCTCCACTTT. As protein: CASSPRDSLGSPLHF. This chain uses TRBV12-3 or TRBV12-4 with TRBJ1-6; TRBD1 might be the D (5 bases). V was trimmed by 5 bases and J by 9 bases, leaving 17 bases between them. There are 15 residues in the CDR3.

This clonotype was seen once. This chain uses TRBV15 with TRBJ2-7; D is perhaps TRBD1 or TRBD2 (5 bases each). The length of the CDR3 is 15 residues. CDR1 is LNHNV and CDR2 is YYDKDF in the germline V gene (reference sequence). V was clipped by 3 bases and J by 0 bases, with 12 bases between them. The CDR3 here is CATSSDLGPSYEQYF. DNA of the CDR3: TGTGCCACCAGCAGTGACCTGGGACCCTCCTACGAGCAGTACTTC.

This clonotype was picked up many times. CDR3 DNA: TGTGCCAGCACGGCGGCAGGGGATGGCTACACCTTC. Translating gives CASTAAGDGYTF. The chain couples TRBV6-6 to TRBJ1-2, with D perhaps matching TRBD1 (6 bases). CDR1 is MNHNY, CDR2 SVGAGI, per germline (reference sequence). Deletions cut 7 bases from V and 6 bases from J, with 12 bases between. This CDR3 has 12 amino acids.

The chain recombines TRBV12-3 or TRBV12-4 with TRBJ1-5; D is ambiguous. V dropped 5 bases and J dropped 3 bases, with 20 bases sitting between them. The CDR3 covers 17 residues. The CDR3 coding sequence is TGTGCCAGCAGTCGCACGTTACGGCAGGACTACAATCAGCCCCAGCATTTT. This gives the protein CASSRTLRQDYNQPQHF.

This clonotype was counted many times. The chain has TRBV12-3 or TRBV12-4 and TRBJ2-1, with TRBD1 as a possible D gene (6 bases). The CDR3 has 13 amino acids. Trimming removed 5 bases at V and 5 bases at J, with 10 bases between. This CDR3 reads CASSLGQNNEQFF. The CDR3 nucleotides are TGTGCCAGCAGTCTTGGACAGAACAATGAGCAGTTCTTC.

In regard to this clonotype: The junction departs from the called germline gene at one end, perhaps through a read error. CDR3 nucleotide sequence: TGTGCCAGCAGCTTAGTAGGATGGCTACACTTC. It specifies CASSLVGWLHF. The genes are TRBV7-2 and TRBJ2-7; no definite D call. CDR3 length: 11 amino acids. Germline CDR1 and CDR2: SGHTA and FQGNSA.

This clonotype has only a few counts. This chain links TRBV27 with TRBJ2-7, with D perhaps assigned TRBD1 or TRBD2 (6 bases each). V lost 0 bases and J 3 bases, leaving 15 bases between the germline ends. The CDR3 contains 16 residues. The germline V gene has CDR1 MNHEY and CDR2 SMNVEV (reference sequence). The CDR3 reads CASSLSEGVSRYEQYF. In DNA, the CDR3 is TGTGCCAGCAGTTTATCGGAGGGGGTCAGCCGCTACGAGCAGTACTTC.

This clonotype is medium-sized (0.01 to 0.1%) within its sample. The V gene is TRBV29-1, the J gene TRBJ2-7; D uncertain. Germline CDR1 and CDR2: SQVTM and ANQGSEA. V gave up 2 bases and J gave up 3 bases, with 5 bases separating them. The CDR3 has 11 amino acids. The CDR3 reads CSVEIGYEQYF. CDR3 nucleotide sequence: TGCAGCGTTGAAATAGGCTACGAGCAGTACTTC.

In its sample, this clonotype was seen many times. The CDR3 bases are TGCAGCGTTGAAGGAGGGACTGAGCAGTTCTTC. Its translation is CSVEGGTEQFF. V gene TRBV29-1 combines with J gene TRBJ2-1; D is possibly TRBD1 or TRBD2 (5 bases each). Trimming took 1 base from V and 9 from J, leaving 7 bases between them. CDR3 length: 11 amino acids. Germline values: CDR1 SQVTM, CDR2 ANQGSEA.

V and J are TRBV2 and TRBJ1-5; D is unresolved. Between the trimmed V and J ends, which lost 6 bases and 2 bases, there was a span of 14 bases. This CDR3 comprises 15 residues. Germline CDR1 SNHLY, CDR2 FYNNEI. This CDR3 reads CASSARARGNQPQHF. For the CDR3, the DNA is TGTGCCAGCAGCGCCCGGGCGCGGGGCAATCAGCCCCAGCATTTT.

This clonotype was counted a few times. The rearrangement links TRBV10-3 to TRBJ1-1, with 11 bases aligning to TRBD1. CDR1 ENHRY and CDR2 SYGVKD come from the germline V gene. J lost 3 bases, V lost 5 bases, and 5 bases had no gene match. This CDR3 is built from 15 residues. This CDR3 reads CAISKEGQGDTEAFF. CDR3 DNA sequence: TGTGCCATCAGTAAGGAGGGACAGGGGGACACTGAAGCTTTCTTT.

This clonotype was recorded at least ten times. The chain has TRBV12-3 or TRBV12-4 and TRBJ1-1; tentatively, D is TRBD1 (5 bases). V lost 5 bases to trimming and J lost 1 base, with 20 bases between them. The CDR3 length is 17 residues. CDR3: CASSRMTRGLRNTEAFF. CDR3 DNA sequence: TGTGCCAGCAGTCGAATGACAAGGGGCCTCCGGAACACTGAAGCTTTCTTT.

The gene calls are TRBV7-2 and TRBJ2-1, with a weak D call TRBD1 (5 bases). The germline gives CDR1 SGHTA, CDR2 FQGNSA. V lost 8 bases, J lost 1 base, and 18 bases lay in between. This CDR3 has 16 residues. CDR3 sequence reads: CASSKWGRQSYNEQFF. In DNA, the CDR3 is TGTGCCAGCTCTAAATGGGGCCGACAATCCTACAATGAGCAGTTCTTC.

This clonotype was detected only a few times. The genes are TRBV14 and TRBJ2-7, with D perhaps being TRBD1 or TRBD2 (5 bases each). Germline assignment: CDR1 SGHDN and CDR2 FVKESK. V lost 3 bases and J 0 bases, leaving 15 bases between the germline ends. The CDR3 has 16 amino acids. In DNA form, the CDR3 reads TGTGCCAGCAGCCACCACTCGGGACCAGACTCCTACGAGCAGTACTTC. This codes for CASSHHSGPDSYEQYF.

This clonotype was seen a handful of times. V and J are TRBV7-8 and TRBJ2-2; D may correspond to TRBD1 or TRBD2 (6 bases each). Germline V gene data show CDR1 as SGHVS and CDR2 as FQNEAQ. Between the trimmed V and J ends, which lost 7 bases and 4 bases, there was a span of 25 bases. The CDR3 totals 18 residues. The CDR3 region has the DNA TGTGCCAGCACTCCGACGCGGGTGTGGGGGGCGGGCACCGGGGAGCTGTTTTTT. It is translated as CASTPTRVWGAGTGELFF.

The chain links TRBV10-3 to TRBJ1-6; no clear D gene. Germline lookup yields CDR1 ENHRY and CDR2 SYGVKD. The CDR3 runs 15 residues. With 3 bases removed from V and 9 bases from J, the gap between germline ends came to 15 bases. The CDR3 sequence: CAISEGGLVSSPLHF. CDR3 DNA sequence: TGTGCCATCAGTGAAGGAGGGTTAGTGTCTTCACCCCTCCACTTT.

The rearrangement joins TRBV7-6 to TRBJ1-4, with D possibly being TRBD1 (6 bases). Trimming removed 5 bases at V and 8 bases at J, with 15 bases between. Looked up from germline, CDR1 is SGHVS and CDR2 is FNYEAQ. CDR3 length: 14 amino acids. CDR3: CASSLWGQGEKLFF. The CDR3 bases are TGTGCCAGCAGCCTGTGGGGGCAGGGAGAAAAACTGTTTTTT. Using reference TRBV7-6 and TRBJ1-4 for the parts outside the CDR3, the full variable domain is GAGVSQSPRYKVTKRGQDVALRCDPISGHVSLYWYRQALGQGPEFLTYFNYEAQQDKSGLPNDRFSAERPEGSISTLTIQRTEQRDSAMYRCASSLWGQGEKLFFGSGTQLSVL.

The rearrangement uses TRBV4-1 and TRBJ2-2, with TRBD1 matching 7 bases. The CDR3 contains 17 residues. V dropped 0 bases and J dropped 4; count of bases not matched to a gene: 8. Per the germline V gene, CDR1 is MGHRA and CDR2 is YSYEKL. This chain's CDR3 is CASSQDIATGPTGELFF. CDR3 bases: TGCGCCAGCAGCCAAGATATCGCGACAGGGCCCACCGGGGAGCTGTTTTTT.

This clonotype came up a few times. V usage is TRBV2 and J usage is TRBJ2-2; 11 nucleotides match TRBD1. In germline, CDR1 is SNHLY, CDR2 FYNNEI. Trimming at V came to 2 bases and at J to 6 bases, leaving 2 bases not matched to a gene. The CDR3 is 15 residues long. The CDR3 reads CASSELDRGPGELFF. CDR3 sequence (DNA): TGTGCCAGCAGTGAATTGGACAGGGGGCCCGGGGAGCTGTTTTTT. Combining the CDR3 with reference TRBV2 and TRBJ2-2 gives the whole variable domain EPEVTQTPSHQVTQMGQEVILRCVPISNHLYFYWYRQILGQKVEFLVSFYNNEISEKSEIFDDQFSVERPDGSNFTLKIRSTKLEDSAMYFCASSELDRGPGELFFGEGSRLTVL.

This clonotype has ten or more counts. The rearrangement uses TRBV7-2 and TRBJ2-5; 7 bases fit TRBD1. The germline gives CDR1 SGHTA, CDR2 FQGNSA. CDR3 length: 16 amino acids. The trim removed 5 bases at V and 5 bases at J, leaving 14 bases unmatched. The CDR3 coding sequence is TGTGCCAGCAGCCCGGCCATGGCCAGGGGACAGGAGACCCAGTACTTC. This sequence encodes CASSPAMARGQETQYF.

CDR3 bases: TGTGCCACCAGTGAAACCGGACAGGGCTCCTACGAGCAGTACTTC. It yields the protein CATSETGQGSYEQYF. The J gene is TRBJ2-7, the V gene TRBV24-1; TRBD1 aligns across 8 bases. This CDR3 is built from 15 residues. Germline trimming cut 4 bases from V and 0 bases from J; bases unmatched to any gene: 4. The germline V gene encodes CDR1 KGHDR and CDR2 SFDVKD.

For this clonotype: At one end the junction does not follow the germline gene, possibly because of a read error. V is TRBV20-1 and J is TRBJ1-5; 8 bases are shared with TRBD1. Per the germline V gene, CDR1 is DFQATT and CDR2 is SNEGSKA (reference sequence). The CDR3 runs to 14 residues. CDR3 amino acids: CSATRQGNNQTQHF. In DNA form, the CDR3 reads TGCAGTGCAACCCGACAGGGGAACAATCAGACCCAGCATTTT.

This clonotype was picked up a small number of times. The chain carries TRBV12-3 or TRBV12-4 and TRBJ1-1, with 8 bases lining up with TRBD1. This CDR3 region has 13 residues. Germline trimming cut 5 bases from V and 7 bases from J; bases unmatched to any gene: 6. The CDR3 sequence is CASSQTGGGEAFF. In DNA, the CDR3 is TGTGCCAGCAGTCAAACAGGGGGAGGTGAAGCTTTCTTT.

This chain joins TRBV5-1 and TRBJ2-6, with D perhaps TRBD1 or TRBD2 (5 bases each). The V gene lost 3 bases and the J gene lost 0 bases, with 13 bases spanning the gap. The V gene's germline CDR1 is SGHRS and CDR2 YFSETQ. CDR3 size: 17 residues. The CDR3 bases are TGCGCCAGCAGCTATTCCGGGACCTTCTCTGGGGCCAACGTCCTGACTTTC. It encodes CASSYSGTFSGANVLTF.

This clonotype was counted between two and nine times. The chain links TRBV28 to TRBJ2-2, with D uncertain. CDR1 is MDHEN, CDR2 SYDVKM, per germline. The length of the CDR3 is 13 residues. Trimming took off 7 bases at V and 4 bases at J, with 10 bases between the two ends. CDR3 DNA sequence: TGTGCCAGCACCCCCCCGGTCACCGGGGAGCTGTTTTTT. This gives the protein CASTPPVTGELFF.

The J gene is TRBJ2-1, the V gene TRBV29-1; no reliable D call. V was shortened by 0 bases and J by 8 bases, with 8 bases between the two germline ends. CDR3 length equals 12 residues. Germline V gene lookup returns CDR1 SQVTM and CDR2 ANQGSEA. DNA of the CDR3: TGCAGCGTTGAAGATCTTGGCGATGAGCAGTTCTTC. Translation: CSVEDLGDEQFF.

This clonotype has only a few counts. The CDR3 sequence is CSVAGGVWDNEQFF. The CDR3 DNA reads as TGCAGCGTTGCTGGAGGTGTGTGGGACAATGAGCAGTTCTTC. The chain has TRBV29-1 and TRBJ2-1; a possible D gene is TRBD2 (5 bases). Trimming stripped 4 bases from V and 5 bases from J, with 15 bases between. This CDR3 is 14 amino acids long. The germline V gene encodes CDR1 SQVTM and CDR2 ANQGSEA.

The genes are TRBV20-1 and TRBJ2-7, with D perhaps matching TRBD1 (5 bases). Trimming pared 6 bases from V and 6 bases from J, leaving 18 bases between. The germline V gene encodes CDR1 DFQATT and CDR2 SNEGSKA (reference sequence). This CDR3 has 13 amino acids. For the CDR3, the DNA is TGCAGTGCGGGTGGAGACAGTCTAAGCGAGCAGTACTTC. Protein: CSAGGDSLSEQYF.